The sequence of this T cell receptor beta chain was determined in a study of T-cell reconstitution after alpha-beta-depleted transplantation in children. This clonotype was observed at least ten times. The CDR3 consists of 12 residues. The ends were cut back, 7 bases at V and 0 bases at J, with 3 bases in the middle. TCRbeta library preparation incorporated unique molecular identifiers. Using its own MiXCR run on the PCR reads, TCRdb lists one record per CDR3 protein. The sample has roughly 190,000 distinct CDR3 sequences, approximately 14% seen once. Sample: PBMCs from the stem cell graft donor, taken from the stem cell graft. The V gene is TRBV12-3 or TRBV12-4, the J gene TRBJ2-2; D uncertain. The clonotype was recovered from a human donor who donated a stem cell graft to a child with acute lymphoblastic leukemia. Here the CDR3 DNA reads TGTGCCAGCAAAACGAACACCGGGGAGCTGTTTTTT. It yields the protein CASKTNTGELFF.